The 31 T cell receptor beta chains listed next were all sequenced from one sample in a study of T cell responses to AZD1222 COVID-19 vaccine. Assay used: immunoSEQ multiplex PCR; TCRdb lists only in-frame clones, some missing. The table records about 53,000 clones, 70% to 85% of them present only once. The sequences come from peripheral blood, collected on day 0 of AZD1222 vaccination. These receptors all come from an adult in good health.

The rearrangement joins TRBV28 to TRBJ1-6; 8 nucleotides line up with TRBD1. The ends lost 3 bases at V and 9 bases at J; junction bases unmatched: 7. Germline CDR1 MDHEN, CDR2 SYDVKM. The CDR3 is 15 amino acids. CDR3 coding DNA: TGTGCCAGCAGTTTTAAGGACAGGGCGGGTTCACCCCTCCACTTT. Residues: CASSFKDRAGSPLHF. The variable domain in full, with the rest retrieved from reference TRBV28 and TRBJ1-6, is DVKVTQSSRYLVKRTGEKVFLECVQDMDHENMFWYRQDPGLGLRLIYFSYDVKMKEKGDIPEGYSVSREKKERFSLILESASTNQTSMYLCASSFKDRAGSPLHFGNGTRLTVT.

V usage is TRBV7-9 and J usage is TRBJ2-1; 7 bases are shared with TRBD1. CDR3 length equals 15 residues. The V gene end was trimmed by 6 bases and the J gene end by 4 bases; junction bases not matched to a gene: 9. CDR1 is SEHNR and CDR2 is FQNEAQ in the germline V gene (reference sequence). DNA for the CDR3: TGTGCCAGCAGTAAGGTCGGGACAGAGTACAATGAGCAGTTCTTC. This sequence encodes CASSKVGTEYNEQFF. The complete variable domain, with remaining parts taken from reference TRBV7-9 and TRBJ2-1, reads DTGVSQNPRHKITKRGQNVTFRCDPISEHNRLYWYRQTLGQGPEFLTYFQNEAQLEKSRLLSDRFSAERPKGSFSTLEIQRTEQGDSAMYLCASSKVGTEYNEQFFGPGTRLTVL.

The chain couples TRBV7-6 to TRBJ2-3; D is unclear. Germline V gives CDR1 SGHVS, CDR2 FNYEAQ. The CDR3 is 15 amino acids. Trimming left V 5 bases short and J 2 bases short, with 14 bases between. The DNA of the CDR3 is TGTGCCAGCAGCGCCCTCGGGTTAATCACAGATACGCAGTATTTT. Protein product: CASSALGLITDTQYF.

The chain employs TRBV28 and TRBJ2-7, with 9 bases aligning to TRBD1. The CDR3 has 15 residues. The J segment lost 3 bases and the V segment lost 5 bases, leaving 8 bases of the junction unmatched. Germline CDR1 MDHEN, CDR2 SYDVKM. The CDR3 DNA follows: TGTGCCAGCAGTAAACCACAGGGGGCCCGCTACGAGCAGTACTTC. Translating it yields CASSKPQGARYEQYF. The complete variable domain, with remaining parts taken from reference TRBV28 and TRBJ2-7, reads DVKVTQSSRYLVKRTGEKVFLECVQDMDHENMFWYRQDPGLGLRLIYFSYDVKMKEKGDIPEGYSVSREKKERFSLILESASTNQTSMYLCASSKPQGARYEQYFGPGTRLTVT.

This clone was seen a handful of times. This chain uses TRBV28 with TRBJ1-1; tentatively, D is TRBD1 (6 bases). The germline V gene has CDR1 MDHEN and CDR2 SYDVKM. There are 16 residues in the CDR3. Trimming removed 7 bases at V and 1 base at J, with 19 bases between. The chain's CDR3 is CASNPPGARKNTEAFF. CDR3 in DNA: TGTGCCAGCAACCCCCCAGGGGCAAGAAAGAACACTGAAGCTTTCTTT.

The chain carries TRBV2 and TRBJ1-6; tentatively, D is TRBD1 (5 bases). The CDR3 has 14 residues. Trimming took 5 bases from V and 5 from J, leaving 10 bases between them. Germline CDR1 reads SNHLY; CDR2 reads FYNNEI. The CDR3 spells CASSWGINNSPLHF. The CDR3 nucleotides read TGTGCCAGCAGTTGGGGGATCAATAATTCACCCCTCCACTTT.

The rearrangement uses TRBV4-2 and TRBJ2-1; TRBD2 matches at 8 bases. With 4 bases clipped from V and 13 bases from J, the junction kept 6 bases outside the gene matches. The CDR3 contains 12 residues. Looked up from germline, CDR1 is LGHNA and CDR2 is YNFKEQ. The CDR3 sequence: CASSLQREPQFF. As DNA, the CDR3 is TGTGCCAGCAGCCTGCAGCGGGAGCCCCAGTTCTTC.

The J gene is TRBJ1-5, the V gene TRBV25-1; D gene unclear. The ends were cut back, 6 bases at V and 8 bases at J, with 8 bases in the middle. The CDR3 is 11 amino acids. CDR1 is MGHDK, CDR2 SYGVNS, per germline. The CDR3 nucleotides are TGTGCCAGCAGCCTAGCGGAGCCCCAGCATTTT. Translating it yields CASSLAEPQHF.

The V gene is TRBV7-2, the J gene TRBJ2-1; TRBD1 matches at 9 bases. The CDR3 is 15 residues long. V dropped 7 bases and J dropped 6; count of bases not matched to a gene: 10. From germline, CDR1 is SGHTA and CDR2 FQGNSA. The CDR3 bases are TGTGCCAGCACCCAACCGGGACAGGGAACCAATGAGCAGTTCTTC. Translated: CASTQPGQGTNEQFF.

This clone has just a few counts. The CDR3 region is CASSQGVSTSGRNEQFF. The DNA for the CDR3 is TGTGCCAGCAGCCAAGGGGTCAGTACTAGCGGGAGAAATGAGCAGTTCTTC. The V call is TRBV4-2, the J call TRBJ2-1; TRBD2 agrees at 11 bases. Germline lookup yields CDR1 LGHNA and CDR2 YNFKEQ. This CDR3 spans 17 amino acids. The V and J ends lost 1 base and 7 bases, in that order; junction bases with no gene match: 9.

CDR3 protein: CASLAGSSGANVLTF. DNA for the CDR3: TGTGCCAGCCTAGCGGGGAGCTCTGGGGCCAACGTCCTGACTTTC. This rearrangement joins TRBV28 to TRBJ2-6, with 9 nucleotides matching TRBD2. CDR1 MDHEN and CDR2 SYDVKM come from the germline V gene. V trimming: 8 bases; J trimming: 0 bases; junction bases outside the gene matches: 2. The CDR3 extends over 15 amino acids. Based on the CDR3 plus reference TRBV28 and TRBJ2-6, the full variable domain is DVKVTQSSRYLVKRTGEKVFLECVQDMDHENMFWYRQDPGLGLRLIYFSYDVKMKEKGDIPEGYSVSREKKERFSLILESASTNQTSMYLCASLAGSSGANVLTFGAGSRLTVL.

The genes are TRBV11-1 and TRBJ2-5; 11 bases fit TRBD2. There are 16 residues in the CDR3. CDR1 is SGHAT, CDR2 FQDESV, per germline (reference sequence). V shed 7 bases and J 0 bases; nucleotides not matched to a gene: 7. The CDR3 reads CASTSGLADNQETQYF. As DNA, the CDR3 is TGTGCCAGCACCTCGGGACTAGCGGATAACCAAGAGACCCAGTACTTC.

This clone was recorded a few times. This rearrangement joins TRBV13 to TRBJ2-3, with 9 nucleotides matching TRBD2. J lost 0 bases, V lost 1 base, and 5 bases had no gene match. The CDR3 is 17 residues long. Germline V CDR1 and CDR2: PRHDT, FYEKMQ (reference sequence). The CDR3 is CASSLVSLAGSTDTQYF. Here the CDR3 DNA reads TGTGCCAGCAGCTTAGTAAGTCTAGCGGGGAGCACAGATACGCAGTATTTT.

The chain joins TRBV2 to TRBJ2-6; D uncertain. Per germline, CDR1 SNHLY and CDR2 FYNNEI. The CDR3 totals 15 residues. Between the trimmed V and J ends, which lost 4 bases and 1 base, there was a span of 8 bases. The CDR3 protein is CASSALGSGANVLTF. In nucleotides, the CDR3 is TGTGCCAGCAGTGCTCTAGGTTCTGGGGCCAACGTCCTGACTTTC.

This clone appeared a single time. The chain combines TRBV18 with TRBJ1-6, with TRBD1 matching 7 bases. This CDR3 comprises 17 residues. Germline CDR1 KGHSH, CDR2 LQKENI. V shed 3 bases and J 5 bases; nucleotides not matched to a gene: 10. The CDR3 protein is CASSPLQGRGNNSPLHF. The CDR3 nucleotides read TGTGCCAGCTCACCTTTACAGGGGCGCGGTAATAATTCACCCCTCCACTTT.

This sequence joins TRBV25-1 and TRBJ1-2, with D maybe TRBD1 (5 bases). The CDR3 totals 13 residues. The germline CDR1 and CDR2 sequences are MGHDK and SYGVNS. Trimming cost V 5 bases and J 2 bases, with 9 bases left between them. CDR3 coding DNA: TGTGCCAGCAGTAGAGGGACGAACTATGGCTACACCTTC. The encoded protein is CASSRGTNYGYTF.

The rearrangement uses TRBV5-8 and TRBJ2-5, with 10 nucleotides matching TRBD2. The CDR3 totals 16 residues. Germline CDR1 reads SGHTS; CDR2 reads YDEGEE. After removal of 4 bases from V and 5 bases from J, the junction contained 11 bases not matched to a gene. CDR3 loop: CASSHTGASGSETQYF. CDR3 in DNA: TGTGCCAGCAGCCACACCGGGGCTAGCGGGAGTGAGACCCAGTACTTC.

J is TRBJ1-4 and V is TRBV9, with D possibly being TRBD1 (6 bases). The V end lost 3 bases, the J end lost 6 bases, and 12 bases lay between the germline ends. Germline V gene data show CDR1 as SGDLS and CDR2 as YYNGEE. The CDR3 length is 14 residues. CDR3 in amino acids: CASSDRDNDEKLFF. In nucleotides, the CDR3 is TGTGCCAGCAGCGACCGGGACAATGATGAAAAACTGTTTTTT.

This clone appeared a single time. The J gene is TRBJ2-5, the V gene TRBV30; 8 nucleotides line up with TRBD1. Germline V lookup: CDR1 GTSNPN, CDR2 SVGIG (reference sequence). With 0 bases clipped from V and 5 bases from J, the junction kept 14 bases outside the gene matches. This CDR3 has 17 residues. CDR3 nucleotide sequence: TGTGCCTGGAGTGTATTGGGGTCAGGGGGCGCGTGGGAGACCCAGTACTTC. This translates into CAWSVLGSGGAWETQYF.

As DNA, the CDR3 is TGCGCCAGCAGCGCCCCCTCTAGCACAGATACGCAGTATTTT. This codes for CASSAPSSTDTQYF. The genes are TRBV5-1 and TRBJ2-3; no reliable D call. V gave up 4 bases and J gave up 0 bases, with 9 bases separating them. There are 14 residues in the CDR3. Germline V CDR1 and CDR2: SGHRS, YFSETQ.

A single count supports this clone. J is TRBJ1-5 and V is TRBV6-5; TRBD1 matches at 8 bases. Germline V gives CDR1 MNHEY, CDR2 SVGAGI. The trim removed 7 bases at V and 7 bases at J, leaving 9 bases unmatched. The CDR3 totals 14 residues. The CDR3 DNA follows: TGTGCCAGCACCACGGGTGACAGGGGACAGCCCCAGCATTTT. Protein product: CASTTGDRGQPQHF.

The chain joins TRBV19 to TRBJ1-2, with 8 nucleotides matching TRBD1. The CDR3 spans 15 residues. The V gene's germline CDR1 is LNHDA and CDR2 SQIVND (reference sequence). After removal of 0 bases from V and 4 bases from J, the junction contained 4 bases not matched to a gene. The CDR3 loop is CASSIDRTGTYGYTF. The CDR3 DNA follows: TGTGCCAGTAGTATAGATCGGACAGGGACCTATGGCTACACCTTC.

V is TRBV24-1 and J is TRBJ2-1, with 8 bases matching TRBD1. J gave up 0 bases and V 4 bases, and 4 bases lay outside the gene matches. This CDR3 is 16 amino acids long. The V gene's germline CDR1 is KGHDR and CDR2 SFDVKD. CDR3 sequence (DNA): TGTGCCACCAGTGACTCCGGGACAGGCTCCTACAATGAGCAGTTCTTC. It translates to CATSDSGTGSYNEQFF.

The chain carries TRBV2 and TRBJ1-5; D not certain. V was clipped by 2 bases and J by 9 bases, with 8 bases between them. Per germline, CDR1 SNHLY and CDR2 FYNNEI. The CDR3 runs 12 residues. In DNA form, the CDR3 reads TGTGCCAGCAGTGAACTAACCCGGCCCCAGCATTTT. Translation gives CASSELTRPQHF. Full variable domain (missing parts from reference TRBV2 and TRBJ1-5): EPEVTQTPSHQVTQMGQEVILRCVPISNHLYFYWYRQILGQKVEFLVSFYNNEISEKSEIFDDQFSVERPDGSNFTLKIRSTKLEDSAMYFCASSELTRPQHFGDGTRLSIL.

The chain links TRBV9 to TRBJ2-1; 8 nucleotides agree with TRBD2. This CDR3 spans 15 amino acids. V was pared by 3 bases and J by 6 bases, with 8 bases of the junction left unmatched. CDR1 is SGDLS, CDR2 YYNGEE, per germline. CDR3 in DNA: TGTGCCAGCAGCGCTCCCCCGGGAGGGCTCAATGAGCAGTTCTTC. It is translated as CASSAPPGGLNEQFF.

The chain combines TRBV5-1 with TRBJ2-7; tentative D call: TRBD2 (6 bases). CDR3 length equals 14 residues. The V gene's germline CDR1 is SGHRS and CDR2 YFSETQ. V was pared by 4 bases and J by 0 bases, with 11 bases between. CDR3 in DNA: TGCGCCAGCAGCGCCGGGACTGTCTCCTACGAGCAGTACTTC. It translates to CASSAGTVSYEQYF.

The rearrangement joins TRBV10-3 to TRBJ1-4; D is unclear. Trimming pared 6 bases from V and 6 bases from J, leaving 11 bases between. The length of the CDR3 is 13 residues. Germline CDR1 reads ENHRY; CDR2 reads SYGVKD. Here the CDR3 reads CAISATDDEKLFF. For the CDR3, the DNA is TGTGCCATCAGCGCGACGGACGATGAAAAACTGTTTTTT.

The chain uses TRBV28 and TRBJ1-5; no firm D call. The V end lost 3 bases, the J end lost 7 bases, and 7 bases lay between the germline ends. The CDR3 runs to 12 residues. Germline CDR1 MDHEN, CDR2 SYDVKM. This CDR3 reads CASSLKSQPQHF. The CDR3 DNA is TGTGCCAGCAGTTTGAAAAGCCAGCCCCAGCATTTT.

J is TRBJ1-4 and V is TRBV3-1 (or the pseudogene TRBV3-2), with 7 bases fitting TRBD1. In germline, CDR1 is LGHDT, CDR2 YNNKEL (reference sequence). After removal of 4 bases from V and 12 bases from J, the junction contained 20 bases not matched to a gene. The CDR3 has 17 residues. This chain's CDR3 is CASSPLSKEEGAVELFF. The CDR3 nucleotides are TGTGCCAGCAGCCCGCTATCAAAGGAGGAGGGGGCGGTTGAACTGTTTTTT.

This sequence joins TRBV11-2 and TRBJ2-1, with 11 positions matching TRBD2. This CDR3 has 15 residues. Germline V gene sequence: CDR1 SGHAT, CDR2 FQNNGV. The J segment lost 8 bases and the V segment lost 8 bases, leaving 11 bases of the junction unmatched. This CDR3 reads CASGYTSGSVDEQFF. CDR3 coding DNA: TGTGCCAGCGGCTATACTAGCGGGAGTGTGGATGAGCAGTTCTTC.

The chain employs TRBV27 and TRBJ2-7; 11 bases align to TRBD2. The V gene end was trimmed by 5 bases and the J gene end by 1 base; junction bases not matched to a gene: 7. Germline V gives CDR1 MNHEY, CDR2 SMNVEV (reference sequence). The CDR3 contains 16 residues. CDR3 DNA: TGTGCCAGCAGTCGAAGGACTAGCGGGTTATCCTACGAGCAGTACTTC. Its protein is CASSRRTSGLSYEQYF.